The 6 T cell receptor beta chains in this list originate from one sample, sequenced in a study of beta chain features in type 1 diabetes. The study, taken as a whole, reports: Shortening that was moderate but significant affected the TCRB CDR3s of Type 1 diabetes patients in all four CD4+ subsets.

TCRB transcripts that were expressed got sequenced, as all of the isolated RNA had been reverse transcribed. Clones were sequenced by immunoSEQ multiplex PCR, and TCRdb holds only the in-frame ones, with some missing. Here the sample spans under 200,000 clones, about 9.4% being singletons. Which antigens these TCRs recognize remains unknown. Sequenced material: central memory CD4+ T cells from blood. These receptors came from a man aged 30 to 45 with type 1 diabetes.

This clone has a single count. The chain links TRBV7-2 to TRBJ2-1; a weak D match, TRBD1 (5 bases). Trimming cost V 5 bases and J 1 base, with 12 bases left between them. The CDR3 runs to 15 residues. CDR1 and CDR2 (germline): SGHTA, FQGNSA. The CDR3 region is CASSPDSKSYNEQFF. In DNA, the CDR3 is TGTGCCAGCAGCCCCGACAGTAAGTCCTACAATGAGCAGTTCTTC.

This clone has more than one count but fewer than ten. The rearrangement uses TRBV10-3 and TRBJ2-5, with 10 nucleotides matching TRBD2. Germline CDR1 and CDR2: ENHRY and SYGVKD. The CDR3 extends over 15 amino acids. Trimming removed 4 bases from V and 2 bases from J; junction bases left unmatched: 4. This CDR3 reads CAISVGAGGQETQYF. The DNA of the CDR3 is TGTGCCATCAGTGTGGGAGCGGGAGGGCAAGAGACCCAGTACTTC.

In this sample, this clone turned up a few times. The J gene is TRBJ1-3, the V gene TRBV29-1, with TRBD1 identical over 7 bases. V lost 1 base to trimming and J lost 4 bases; unmatched junction nucleotides: 7. Germline V gene sequence: CDR1 SQVTM, CDR2 ANQGSEA. CDR3 length: 15 amino acids. The CDR3 here is CSVEGSGTVGNTIYF. As DNA, the CDR3 is TGCAGCGTTGAAGGGTCCGGGACAGTGGGAAACACCATATATTTT.

This clone was seen only a few times. The gene calls are TRBV11-2 and TRBJ2-5; D is ambiguous. CDR1 is SGHAT, CDR2 FQNNGV, per germline. The CDR3 length is 14 residues. The ends were cut back, 5 bases at V and 2 bases at J, with 12 bases in the middle. The chain's CDR3 is CASSPTGPQETQYF. For the CDR3, the DNA is TGTGCCAGCAGCCCCACGGGTCCACAAGAGACCCAGTACTTC.

This chain links TRBV28 with TRBJ2-7, with 10 bases fitting TRBD1. The length of the CDR3 is 15 residues. Germline lookup yields CDR1 MDHEN and CDR2 SYDVKM. V lost 6 bases to trimming and J lost 3 bases; unmatched junction nucleotides: 8. The DNA for the CDR3 is TGTGCCAGCAGCTCCCGACAGGGGGCCATCTACGAGCAGTACTTC. Translation gives CASSSRQGAIYEQYF.

There are a few counts of this clone. The V gene is TRBV7-2, the J gene TRBJ2-1, with TRBD2 matching 8 bases. CDR1 SGHTA and CDR2 FQGNSA come from the germline V gene. CDR3 size: 14 residues. The V and J ends lost 0 bases and 9 bases, in that order; junction bases with no gene match: 4. The CDR3: CASSLAGTRGEQFF. Here the CDR3 DNA reads TGTGCCAGCAGCTTAGCGGGGACTAGGGGTGAGCAGTTCTTC.